These 24 T cell receptor beta chains share one sample of origin, sequenced in a study of siplizumab effects on memory and regulatory T cells. TCRdb's copy holds only in-frame clones and misses some; the assay was immunoSEQ multiplex PCR. The sample lists some 100,000 clones; about 94% were seen once. What was sequenced was non-Treg CD4+ T cells sorted from blood. These receptor sequences come from a human donor in good health.

J is TRBJ1-1 and V is TRBV28; D not certain. Trimming left V 2 bases short and J 6 bases short, with 10 bases between. The CDR3 loop spans 13 amino acids. The germline CDR1 and CDR2 sequences are MDHEN and SYDVKM. CDR3 bases: TGTGCCAGCAGTTTACGATGGCCGGCTGAAGCTTTCTTT. Translation: CASSLRWPAEAFF.

With respect to this clone: Other DNA sequences within the sample encode an identical CDR3. This chain connects TRBV5-1 to TRBJ2-7, with D possibly called TRBD1 or TRBD2 (5 bases each). CDR1 and CDR2 from the germline V gene are SGHRS and YFSETQ. The CDR3 spans 12 residues. V was shortened by 0 bases and J by 4 bases, with 5 bases between the two germline ends. The CDR3 nucleotides read TGCGCCAGCAGCTTGGGGGGGTACGAGCAGTACTTC. As protein: CASSLGGYEQYF.

V is TRBV6-6 and J is TRBJ1-5; D call uncertain. The CDR3 loop spans 13 amino acids. Germline CDR1 and CDR2: MNHNY and SVGAGI (reference sequence). V was cut by 5 bases and J by 5 bases, with 10 bases left in between. The CDR3 sequence: CASSPGLDQPQHF. In nucleotides, the CDR3 is TGTGCCAGCAGTCCTGGATTGGATCAGCCCCAGCATTTT.

This chain links TRBV5-8 with TRBJ2-7, with D hard to call. CDR1 and CDR2 from the germline V gene are SGHTS and YDEGEE. Trimming stripped 0 bases from V and 1 base from J, with 8 bases between. CDR3 size: 14 residues. DNA for the CDR3: TGTGCCAGCAGCTTGGTACCGGAATCCTACGAGCAGTACTTC. Its translation is CASSLVPESYEQYF.

The rearrangement uses TRBV5-1 and TRBJ2-1; D perhaps matches TRBD1 (5 bases). This CDR3 has 16 amino acids. The V end was cut by 4 bases, the J end by 4 bases, with 18 bases between. The germline V gene has CDR1 SGHRS and CDR2 YFSETQ. The CDR3 here is CASSPQGTSNYNEQFF. The CDR3 nucleotides are TGCGCCAGCAGCCCCCAGGGTACCTCTAATTACAATGAGCAGTTCTTC.

The chain employs TRBV2 and TRBJ2-3; no definite D call. Trimming left V 3 bases short and J 8 bases short, with 9 bases between. The CDR3 loop spans 12 amino acids. Germline CDR1 is SNHLY and CDR2 is FYNNEI. CDR3 loop: CASSEEEITQYF. The CDR3 DNA reads as TGTGCCAGCAGTGAGGAAGAAATTACGCAGTATTTT.

Concerning this clone itself: Additional DNA sequences in this sample encode the identical CDR3. The rearrangement uses TRBV7-3 and TRBJ2-5; D ambiguous. V was shortened by 1 base and J by 2 bases, with 5 bases between the two germline ends. The CDR3 extends over 13 amino acids. Germline V gives CDR1 SGHTA, CDR2 FQGTGA. CDR3 sequence reads: CASSLNRQETQYF. DNA of the CDR3: TGTGCCAGCAGCTTAAACCGTCAAGAGACCCAGTACTTC. The variable domain in full, with the rest retrieved from reference TRBV7-3 and TRBJ2-5, is GAGVSQTPSNKVTEKGKYVELRCDPISGHTALYWYRQSLGQGPEFLIYFQGTGAADDSGLPNDRFFAVRPEGSVSTLKIQRTERGDSAVYLCASSLNRQETQYFGPGTRLLVL.

The chain carries TRBV2 and TRBJ1-2; 7 nucleotides line up with TRBD1. V shed 2 bases, J shed 4 bases, and the junction held 13 bases outside the gene matches. This CDR3 has 17 residues. Germline CDR1 and CDR2: SNHLY and FYNNEI. The CDR3 is CASSEFEGAYLGYGYTF. CDR3 nucleotide sequence: TGTGCCAGCAGTGAATTCGAGGGGGCGTATCTGGGCTATGGCTACACCTTC.

This chain connects TRBV7-3 to TRBJ2-2; a weak D match, TRBD2 (6 bases). The CDR3 has 17 amino acids. V was trimmed by 5 bases and J by 4 bases, leaving 20 bases between them. CDR1 SGHTA and CDR2 FQGTGA come from the germline V gene. Here the CDR3 reads CASSPRDFSGSTGELFF. CDR3 nucleotide sequence: TGTGCCAGCAGCCCTAGGGACTTTTCAGGCTCCACCGGGGAGCTGTTTTTT.

The J gene is TRBJ2-5, the V gene TRBV18, with D tentatively TRBD1 (6 bases). The CDR3 loop spans 16 amino acids. Trimming took off 6 bases at V and 1 base at J, with 18 bases between the two ends. CDR1 and CDR2 from the germline V gene are KGHSH and LQKENI. CDR3: CASSPIGLRGQETQYF. The CDR3 nucleotides are TGTGCCAGCTCTCCTATCGGACTCAGGGGCCAAGAGACCCAGTACTTC.

V is TRBV28 and J is TRBJ1-2; D is uncertain. CDR1 is MDHEN and CDR2 is SYDVKM in the germline V gene. This CDR3 is built from 13 residues. Trimming removed 6 bases from V and 2 bases from J, with 10 bases in between. The CDR3: CASRTEVNYGYTF. Written as DNA, the CDR3 is TGTGCCAGCAGAACCGAGGTCAACTATGGCTACACCTTC.

V usage is TRBV6-5 and J usage is TRBJ2-3; 10 nucleotides align to TRBD2. This CDR3 has 15 amino acids. Germline CDR1 is MNHEY and CDR2 is SVGAGI. V shed 6 bases and J 2 bases; nucleotides not matched to a gene: 5. The CDR3 here is CASSPTSGYTDTQYF. CDR3 DNA: TGTGCCAGCAGCCCGACTAGCGGGTACACAGATACGCAGTATTTT.

This clone was picked up one time. V is TRBV11-2 and J is TRBJ1-3; D is possibly TRBD1 (5 bases). The germline gives CDR1 SGHAT, CDR2 FQNNGV. This CDR3 has 15 amino acids. The V end lost 3 bases, the J end lost 4 bases, and 13 bases lay between the germline ends. CDR3 sequence reads: CASSFLGRTGNTIYF. The CDR3 nucleotides are TGTGCCAGCAGCTTCCTGGGACGGACAGGAAACACCATATATTTT.

The rearrangement uses TRBV19 and TRBJ2-1, with 9 positions matching TRBD1. There are 15 residues in the CDR3. V shed 5 bases, J shed 12 bases, and the junction held 14 bases outside the gene matches. Germline CDR1 is LNHDA and CDR2 is SQIVND (reference sequence). In DNA form, the CDR3 reads TGTGCCAGTAGTCTTGGGACAGGGATCGGTAGCGGGCAGTTCTTC. This gives the protein CASSLGTGIGSGQFF.

Only one count was recorded for this clone. This chain connects TRBV6-5 to TRBJ2-7; 7 nucleotides line up with TRBD2. J was trimmed by 4 bases and V by 10 bases; bases with no gene match: 16. The CDR3 has 15 amino acids. The germline V gene has CDR1 MNHEY and CDR2 SVGAGI. The CDR3 loop reads CATTSLSSGGYEQYF. For the CDR3, the DNA is TGTGCCACCACATCTCTCTCATCGGGAGGTTACGAGCAGTACTTC.

This rearrangement joins TRBV19 to TRBJ2-5; 15 bases fit TRBD2. CDR3 length: 16 residues. The J segment lost 2 bases and the V segment lost 5 bases, leaving 3 bases of the junction unmatched. Per germline, CDR1 LNHDA and CDR2 SQIVND (reference sequence). CDR3 sequence reads: CASSLGLAGGQETQYF. DNA for the CDR3: TGTGCCAGTAGTCTTGGACTAGCGGGAGGGCAAGAGACCCAGTACTTC.

The chain is built from TRBV25-1 and TRBJ1-1; the match to TRBD1 covers 8 bases. V was clipped by 7 bases and J by 5 bases; unmatched bases: 6. This CDR3 has 13 residues. Looked up from germline, CDR1 is MGHDK and CDR2 is SYGVNS. CDR3 DNA: TGTGCCAGCACCGACAGGGGTAGTACTGAAGCTTTCTTT. This gives the protein CASTDRGSTEAFF. Based on the CDR3 plus reference TRBV25-1 and TRBJ1-1, the full variable domain is EADIYQTPRYLVIGTGKKITLECSQTMGHDKMYWYQQDPGMELHLIHYSYGVNSTEKGDLSSESTVSRIRTEHFPLTLESARPSHTSQYLCASTDRGSTEAFFGQGTRLTVV.

This clone was counted once. This sequence joins TRBV6-5 and TRBJ1-1; D unresolved. V lost 0 bases and J lost 3, with 2 bases in between. The CDR3 totals 12 residues. Germline V gives CDR1 MNHEY, CDR2 SVGAGI. The CDR3 DNA follows: TGTGCCAGCAGTTACTCGGACACTGAAGCTTTCTTT. Translated: CASSYSDTEAFF.

The chain employs TRBV7-9 and TRBJ1-1; D gene unclear. The germline V and J ends were trimmed by 3 bases and 7 bases, with 12 bases remaining between them. This CDR3 comprises 13 residues. The germline gives CDR1 SEHNR, CDR2 FQNEAQ (reference sequence). In DNA, the CDR3 is TGTGCCAGCAGCTTCAGCACGCTCGGTGAAGCTTTCTTT. This encodes CASSFSTLGEAFF.

The genes are TRBV4-1 and TRBJ2-1; D is possibly TRBD1 or TRBD2 (5 bases each). Germline CDR1 reads MGHRA; CDR2 reads YSYEKL. Trimming cost V 0 bases and J 6 bases, with 9 bases left between them. The CDR3 consists of 14 residues. CDR3 DNA sequence: TGCGCCAGCAGCCAAGACGGGGCTAGCAATGAGCAGTTCTTC. Translating gives CASSQDGASNEQFF.

The rearrangement joins TRBV4-1 to TRBJ1-2; no clear D gene. The V gene lost 0 bases and the J gene lost 3 bases, with 11 bases spanning the gap. Germline V gene sequence: CDR1 MGHRA, CDR2 YSYEKL. The CDR3 length is 15 residues. For the CDR3, the DNA is TGCGCCAGCAGCCAAGAATGGAATACCCACTATGGCTACACCTTC. Protein product: CASSQEWNTHYGYTF.

V gene TRBV6-5 combines with J gene TRBJ2-5, with D perhaps TRBD1 (6 bases). Trimming took off 4 bases at V and 5 bases at J, with 17 bases between the two ends. Germline V CDR1 and CDR2: MNHEY, SVGAGI. The CDR3 contains 15 residues. This CDR3 is CASSFSGQLGETQYF. DNA of the CDR3: TGTGCCAGCAGTTTTTCCGGACAGTTAGGGGAGACCCAGTACTTC.

This chain joins TRBV5-8 and TRBJ1-6; D remains ambiguous. CDR1 is SGHTS, CDR2 YDEGEE, per germline. V lost 1 base, J lost 7 bases, and 3 bases lay in between. The CDR3 is 12 amino acids. This CDR3 reads CASSLWNSPLHF. CDR3 nucleotides: TGTGCCAGCAGCTTGTGGAATTCACCCCTCCACTTT.

The chain has TRBV11-2 and TRBJ2-5, with D unclear. Trimming stripped 5 bases from V and 4 bases from J, with 8 bases between. The germline gives CDR1 SGHAT, CDR2 FQNNGV. The CDR3 contains 12 residues. CDR3: CASSPPVETQYF. CDR3 DNA sequence: TGTGCCAGCAGCCCCCCCGTAGAGACCCAGTACTTC.